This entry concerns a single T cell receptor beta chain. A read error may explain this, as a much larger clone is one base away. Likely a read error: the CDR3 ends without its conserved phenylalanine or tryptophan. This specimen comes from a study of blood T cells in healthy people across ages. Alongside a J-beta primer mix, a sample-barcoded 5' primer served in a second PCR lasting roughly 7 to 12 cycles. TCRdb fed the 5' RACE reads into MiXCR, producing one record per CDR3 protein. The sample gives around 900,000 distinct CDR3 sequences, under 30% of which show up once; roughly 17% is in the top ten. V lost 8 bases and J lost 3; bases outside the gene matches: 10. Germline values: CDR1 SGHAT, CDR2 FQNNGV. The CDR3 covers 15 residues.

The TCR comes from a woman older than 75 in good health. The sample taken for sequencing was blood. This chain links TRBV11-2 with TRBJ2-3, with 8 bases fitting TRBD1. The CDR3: CASSTAGQGTDTQYV. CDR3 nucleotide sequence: TGTGCCAGCTCCACAGCAGGACAGGGAACAGATACGCAGTATGTT.